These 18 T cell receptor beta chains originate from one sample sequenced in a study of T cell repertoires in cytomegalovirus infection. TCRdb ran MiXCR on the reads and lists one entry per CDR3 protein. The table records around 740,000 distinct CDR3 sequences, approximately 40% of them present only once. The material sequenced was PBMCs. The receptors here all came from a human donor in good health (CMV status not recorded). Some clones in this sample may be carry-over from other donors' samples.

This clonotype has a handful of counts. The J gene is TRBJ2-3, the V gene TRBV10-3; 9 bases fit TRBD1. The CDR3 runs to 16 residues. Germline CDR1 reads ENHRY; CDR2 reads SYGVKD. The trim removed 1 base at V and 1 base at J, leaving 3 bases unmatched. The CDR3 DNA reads TGTGCCATCAGTGAGTTACAGGGGGCCGGCACAGATACGCAGTATTTT. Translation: CAISELQGAGTDTQYF.

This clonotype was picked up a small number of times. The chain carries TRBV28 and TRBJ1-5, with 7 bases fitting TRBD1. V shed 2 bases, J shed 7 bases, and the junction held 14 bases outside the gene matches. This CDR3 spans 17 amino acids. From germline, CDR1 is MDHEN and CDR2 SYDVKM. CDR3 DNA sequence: TGTGCCAGCAGTTTAGTCAGGGGGATACGGGGTGAACAGCCCCAGCATTTT. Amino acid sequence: CASSLVRGIRGEQPQHF.

The CDR3 DNA follows: TGTGCCAGCAGCTTATCGGGAGGAACGGAGACCCAGTACTTC. Translating gives CASSLSGGTETQYF. The J gene is TRBJ2-5, the V gene TRBV7-6, with 7 bases aligning to TRBD2. V gave up 2 bases and J gave up 5 bases; unmatched junction bases: 5. Germline values: CDR1 SGHVS, CDR2 FNYEAQ. The CDR3 spans 14 residues.

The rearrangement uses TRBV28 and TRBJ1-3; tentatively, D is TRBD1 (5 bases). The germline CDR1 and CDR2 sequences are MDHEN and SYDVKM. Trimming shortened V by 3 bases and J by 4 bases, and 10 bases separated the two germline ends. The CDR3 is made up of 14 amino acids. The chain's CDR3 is CASSFFGGGNTIYF. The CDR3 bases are TGTGCCAGCAGTTTTTTTGGGGGAGGAAACACCATATATTTT.

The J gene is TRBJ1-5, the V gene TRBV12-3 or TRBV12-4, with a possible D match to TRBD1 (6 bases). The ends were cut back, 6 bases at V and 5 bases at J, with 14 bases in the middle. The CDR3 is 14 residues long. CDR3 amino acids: CASRHRTADQPQHF. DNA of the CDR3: TGTGCCAGCAGACACCGGACAGCGGATCAGCCCCAGCATTTT.

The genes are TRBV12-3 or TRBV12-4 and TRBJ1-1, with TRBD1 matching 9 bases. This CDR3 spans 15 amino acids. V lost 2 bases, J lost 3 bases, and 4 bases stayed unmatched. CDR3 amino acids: CASSLRGTGYTEAFF. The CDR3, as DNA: TGTGCCAGCAGTTTAAGAGGGACAGGGTACACTGAAGCTTTCTTT.

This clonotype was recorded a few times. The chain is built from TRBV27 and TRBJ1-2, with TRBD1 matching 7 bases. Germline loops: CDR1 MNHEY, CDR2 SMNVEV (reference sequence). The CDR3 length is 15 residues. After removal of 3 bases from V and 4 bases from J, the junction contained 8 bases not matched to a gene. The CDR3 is CASSLGRGRIYGYTF. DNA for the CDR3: TGTGCCAGCAGTTTGGGGAGGGGGCGAATCTATGGCTACACCTTC.

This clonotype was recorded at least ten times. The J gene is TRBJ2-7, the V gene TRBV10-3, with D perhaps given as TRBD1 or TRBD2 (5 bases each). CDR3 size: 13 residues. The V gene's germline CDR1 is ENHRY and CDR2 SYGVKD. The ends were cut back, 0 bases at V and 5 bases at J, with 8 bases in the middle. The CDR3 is CAISESSGHEQYF. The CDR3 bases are TGTGCCATCAGTGAGTCTTCGGGGCACGAGCAGTACTTC.

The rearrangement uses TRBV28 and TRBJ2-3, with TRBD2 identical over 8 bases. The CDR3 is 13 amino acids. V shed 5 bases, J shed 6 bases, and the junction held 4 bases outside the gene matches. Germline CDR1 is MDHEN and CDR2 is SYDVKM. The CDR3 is CASSPIAGDTQYF. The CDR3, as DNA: TGTGCCAGCAGTCCGATAGCGGGGGATACGCAGTATTTT. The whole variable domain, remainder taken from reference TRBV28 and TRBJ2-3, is DVKVTQSSRYLVKRTGEKVFLECVQDMDHENMFWYRQDPGLGLRLIYFSYDVKMKEKGDIPEGYSVSREKKERFSLILESASTNQTSMYLCASSPIAGDTQYFGPGTRLTVL.

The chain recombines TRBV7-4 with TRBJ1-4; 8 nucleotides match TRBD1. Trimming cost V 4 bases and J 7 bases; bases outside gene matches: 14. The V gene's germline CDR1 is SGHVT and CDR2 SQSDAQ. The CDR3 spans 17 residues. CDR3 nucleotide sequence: TGTGCCAGCAGCTCCGGACAGGGTTTCCGCAAGCGTGAAAAACTGTTTTTT. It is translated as CASSSGQGFRKREKLFF.

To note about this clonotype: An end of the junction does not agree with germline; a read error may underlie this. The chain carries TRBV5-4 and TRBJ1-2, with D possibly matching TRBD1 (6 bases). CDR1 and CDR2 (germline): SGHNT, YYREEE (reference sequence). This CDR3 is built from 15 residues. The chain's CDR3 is CDSSLVGGAGYGYTF. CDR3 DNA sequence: TGTGACAGCAGCTTGGTTGGGGGCGCGGGCTATGGCTACACCTTC. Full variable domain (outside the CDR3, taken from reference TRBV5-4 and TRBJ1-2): ETGVTQSPTHLIKTRGQQVTLRCSSQSGHNTVSWYQQALGQGPQFIFQYYREEENGRGNFPPRFSGLQFPNYSSELNVNALELDDSALYLCDSSLVGGAGYGYTFGSGTRLTVV.

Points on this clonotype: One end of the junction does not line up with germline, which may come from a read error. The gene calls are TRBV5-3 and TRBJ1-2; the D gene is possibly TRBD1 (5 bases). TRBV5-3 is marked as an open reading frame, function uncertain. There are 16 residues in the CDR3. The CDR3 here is CASSLEVTAQFYGYTF. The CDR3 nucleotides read TGTGCCAGCAGCTTGGAAGTGACAGCACAATTCTATGGCTACACCTTC.

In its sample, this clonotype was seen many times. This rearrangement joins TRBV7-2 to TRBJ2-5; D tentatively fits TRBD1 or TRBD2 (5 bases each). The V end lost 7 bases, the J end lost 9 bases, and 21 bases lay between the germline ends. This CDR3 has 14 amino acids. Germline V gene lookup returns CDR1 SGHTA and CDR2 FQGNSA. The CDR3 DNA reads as TGTGCCAGCACACAGCTGGGACGCGTAGGAGCCCAGTACTTC. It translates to CASTQLGRVGAQYF.

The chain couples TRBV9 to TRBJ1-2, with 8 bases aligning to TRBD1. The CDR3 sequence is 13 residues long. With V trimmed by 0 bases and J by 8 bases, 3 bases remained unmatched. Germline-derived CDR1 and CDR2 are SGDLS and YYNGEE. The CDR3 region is CASSVEDRVGYTF. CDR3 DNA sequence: TGTGCCAGCAGCGTAGAGGACAGGGTCGGCTACACCTTC. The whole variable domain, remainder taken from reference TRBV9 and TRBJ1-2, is DSGVTQTPKHLITATGQRVTLRCSPRSGDLSVYWYQQSLDQGLQFLIQYYNGEERAKGNILERFSAQQFPDLHSELNLSSLELGDSALYFCASSVEDRVGYTFGSGTRLTVV.

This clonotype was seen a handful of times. The CDR3 sequence is CASSSFPGGQYF. Written as DNA, the CDR3 is TGTGCCAGCAGCTCCTTTCCCGGGGGGCAGTACTTC. The V and J genes are TRBV12-3 or TRBV12-4 and TRBJ2-7; TRBD2 might be the D (6 bases). Deletions cut 6 bases from V and 9 bases from J, with 15 bases between. CDR3 length: 12 residues.

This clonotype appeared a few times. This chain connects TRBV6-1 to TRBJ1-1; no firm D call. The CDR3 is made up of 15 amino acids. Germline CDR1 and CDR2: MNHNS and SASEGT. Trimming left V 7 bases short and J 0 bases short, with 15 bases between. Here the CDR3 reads CASTSLLVLNTEAFF. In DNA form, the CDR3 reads TGTGCCAGCACGTCTCTTCTTGTATTGAACACTGAAGCTTTCTTT.

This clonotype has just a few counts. The CDR3 loop reads CASSFPGAQNTEAFF. CDR3 DNA: TGTGCCAGCAGCTTCCCGGGGGCTCAAAACACTGAAGCTTTCTTT. J is TRBJ1-1 and V is TRBV6-6, with D perhaps matching TRBD1 (6 bases). The V end was cut by 6 bases, the J end by 2 bases, with 16 bases between. Germline loops: CDR1 MNHNY, CDR2 SVGAGI (reference sequence). This CDR3 is 15 amino acids long.

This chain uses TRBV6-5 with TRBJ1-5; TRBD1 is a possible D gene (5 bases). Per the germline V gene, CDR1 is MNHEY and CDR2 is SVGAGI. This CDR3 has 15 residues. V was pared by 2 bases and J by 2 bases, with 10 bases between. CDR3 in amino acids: CASSYIGARNQPQHF. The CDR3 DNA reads TGTGCCAGCAGTTACATCGGGGCCCGCAATCAGCCCCAGCATTTT.